The 27 T cell receptor beta chains below come from one sample, sequenced in a study of T cell responses to AZD1222 COVID-19 vaccine. TCRdb's table, derived via immunoSEQ multiplex PCR, lists solely in-frame clones and lacks some. The sample records some 70,000 clones, about 80% being singletons. Sequencing used peripheral blood, obtained 28 days after the second AZD1222 dose. The receptor source for this set is an adult who received the AZD1222 COVID-19 vaccine.

This clone was observed a few times. J is TRBJ2-7 and V is TRBV10-2, with 9 bases matching TRBD1. V was pared by 1 base and J by 1 base, with 2 bases of the junction left unmatched. The CDR3 covers 15 residues. The germline V gene has CDR1 WSHSY and CDR2 SAAADI. CDR3 amino acids: CASSELQGASYEQYF. CDR3 DNA: TGCGCCAGCAGTGAGTTACAGGGGGCGTCCTACGAGCAGTACTTC.

CDR3 protein: CASSLIQGNQPQHF. The CDR3 DNA is TGTGCCAGCAGTCTAATCCAGGGAAATCAGCCCCAGCATTTT. V usage is TRBV2 and J usage is TRBJ1-5, with D maybe TRBD1 (5 bases). Trimming pared 5 bases from V and 4 bases from J, leaving 12 bases between. The CDR3 has 14 amino acids. Germline-derived CDR1 and CDR2 are SNHLY and FYNNEI.

This clone was seen once. The CDR3 DNA is TGTGCCAGCAGCTATCCAAGCTTGGGGATAATGGATGGGAATTCACCCCTCCACTTT. Residues: CASSYPSLGIMDGNSPLHF. This chain links TRBV5-4 with TRBJ1-6; D call uncertain. This CDR3 is 19 amino acids long. CDR1 is SGHNT, CDR2 YYREEE, per germline (reference sequence). The ends were cut back, 3 bases at V and 7 bases at J, with 26 bases in the middle.

The rearrangement links TRBV5-1 to TRBJ1-1; possibly TRBD1 for D (6 bases). This CDR3 contains 14 residues. CDR1 and CDR2 (germline): SGHRS, YFSETQ. V lost 4 bases, J lost 4 bases, and 14 bases lay in between. DNA of the CDR3: TGCGCCAGCAGCCCCGGGGGCCTCGGCACTGAAGCTTTCTTT. Protein: CASSPGGLGTEAFF.

This clone has a single count. V gene TRBV3-1 (or the pseudogene TRBV3-2) combines with J gene TRBJ2-5, with a weak D call TRBD2 (5 bases). The CDR3 runs 15 residues. Germline lookup yields CDR1 LGHDT and CDR2 YNNKEL (reference sequence). The V end was cut by 0 bases, the J end by 5 bases, with 13 bases between. For the CDR3, the DNA is TGTGCCAGCAGCCAAGATAGGAGCGGTAGGGAGACCCAGTACTTC. Encoded protein: CASSQDRSGRETQYF.

CDR3 DNA sequence: TGTGCCAGCAGCCAAGATTACGCGGGGGAACTCTACAATGAGCAGTTCTTC. As protein: CASSQDYAGELYNEQFF. The chain joins TRBV14 to TRBJ2-1, with TRBD2 matching 7 bases. The CDR3 runs 17 residues. Germline lookup yields CDR1 SGHDN and CDR2 FVKESK. V shed 0 bases and J 3 bases; nucleotides not matched to a gene: 8.

V usage is TRBV21-1 and J usage is TRBJ1-4; the table's D call TRBD1 went unverified against the DNA. TRBV21-1 is an annotated pseudogene. CDR3 length equals 17 residues. The CDR3 sequence is CARPGPPGQGCEEKLFF. CDR3 sequence (DNA): TGTGCCAGACCCGGTCCCCCGGGACAGGGGTGCGAGGAAAAACTGTTTTTT.

This chain joins TRBV3-1 (or the pseudogene TRBV3-2) and TRBJ2-3; D may match TRBD1 or TRBD2 (6 bases each). The CDR3 has 11 residues. The germline V and J ends were trimmed by 5 bases and 14 bases, with 14 bases remaining between them. Germline lookup yields CDR1 LGHDT and CDR2 YNNKEL (reference sequence). CDR3 sequence: CASSADRGLYF. In DNA, the CDR3 is TGTGCCAGCAGCGCCGATCGGGGGCTGTATTTT.

The chain employs TRBV4-2 and TRBJ2-7; D may be TRBD2 (7 bases). This CDR3 is built from 16 residues. Trimming shortened V by 2 bases and J by 1 base, and 15 bases separated the two germline ends. Germline V CDR1 and CDR2: LGHNA, YNFKEQ. Here the CDR3 reads CASSQLGGGSSYEQYF. The CDR3 DNA reads as TGTGCCAGCAGCCAACTAGGGGGGGGGTCGTCCTACGAGCAGTACTTC.

The chain uses TRBV4-1 and TRBJ2-7; no clear D gene. From germline, CDR1 is MGHRA and CDR2 YSYEKL. V lost 0 bases and J 1 base, leaving 13 bases between the germline ends. CDR3 length: 16 residues. The CDR3: CASSQDTGMGSYEQYF. CDR3 nucleotide sequence: TGCGCCAGCAGCCAAGATACGGGTATGGGGTCCTACGAGCAGTACTTC.

A word on this clone: One junction end does not reproduce the germline sequence, and a read error may be involved. This chain connects TRBV6-4 to TRBJ2-3; the D gene is possibly TRBD1 (8 bases). The CDR3 sequence is 14 residues long. From germline, CDR1 is MRHNA and CDR2 SNTAGT. The CDR3 sequence is CASSDGGGTGTQYF. DNA of the CDR3: TGTGCCAGCAGTGACGGGGGGGGGACAGGTACGCAGTATTTT.

CDR3 in amino acids: CASGKQVRSYEQYF. In DNA, the CDR3 is TGTGCCAGCGGCAAACAGGTACGCTCCTACGAGCAGTACTTC. V is TRBV7-9 and J is TRBJ2-7; D is perhaps TRBD1 (5 bases). The CDR3 runs to 14 residues. V gave up 8 bases and J gave up 0 bases, with 14 bases separating them. Germline lookup yields CDR1 SEHNR and CDR2 FQNEAQ (reference sequence). Filled out from reference TRBV7-9 and TRBJ2-7, the complete variable domain reads DTGVSQNPRHKITKRGQNVTFRCDPISEHNRLYWYRQTLGQGPEFLTYFQNEAQLEKSRLLSDRFSAERPKGSFSTLEIQRTEQGDSAMYLCASGKQVRSYEQYFGPGTRLTVT.

This chain joins TRBV9 and TRBJ2-1, with 14 bases matching TRBD2. The J segment lost 4 bases and the V segment lost 0 bases, leaving 0 bases of the junction unmatched. Germline CDR1 is SGDLS and CDR2 is YYNGEE. The CDR3 extends over 16 amino acids. CDR3 sequence (DNA): TGTGCCAGCAGCGTAGGGACTAGCGGGGGGTACAATGAGCAGTTCTTC. Its translation is CASSVGTSGGYNEQFF.

CDR3 sequence (DNA): TGTGCCAGCAGCCATCCCGGACTAGCCCCAGATACGCAGTATTTT. Protein product: CASSHPGLAPDTQYF. The chain links TRBV5-4 to TRBJ2-3, with TRBD2 matching 8 bases. From germline, CDR1 is SGHNT and CDR2 YYREEE (reference sequence). CDR3 length: 15 residues. Trimming cost V 4 bases and J 4 bases; bases outside gene matches: 8.

V gene TRBV2 combines with J gene TRBJ1-4, with D possibly being TRBD1 (6 bases). CDR3 length equals 16 residues. V lost 7 bases and J lost 7, with 22 bases in between. CDR1 and CDR2 (germline): SNHLY, FYNNEI. CDR3 sequence (DNA): TGTGCCAGCAAGTTGAGTCAAACAGGGCGGGGTGAAAAACTGTTTTTT. Protein sequence: CASKLSQTGRGEKLFF. Full variable domain (missing parts from reference TRBV2 and TRBJ1-4): EPEVTQTPSHQVTQMGQEVILRCVPISNHLYFYWYRQILGQKVEFLVSFYNNEISEKSEIFDDQFSVERPDGSNFTLKIRSTKLEDSAMYFCASKLSQTGRGEKLFFGSGTQLSVL.

The chain recombines TRBV28 with TRBJ2-1; possibly TRBD1 or TRBD2 for D (6 bases each). The CDR3 runs to 15 residues. V gave up 5 bases and J gave up 4 bases, with 15 bases separating them. Germline loops: CDR1 MDHEN, CDR2 SYDVKM. This chain's CDR3 is CASSRSWGAYNEQFF. In DNA, the CDR3 is TGTGCCAGCAGTCGGAGCTGGGGGGCATACAATGAGCAGTTCTTC. Drawing the rest from reference TRBV28 and TRBJ2-1, the complete variable domain is DVKVTQSSRYLVKRTGEKVFLECVQDMDHENMFWYRQDPGLGLRLIYFSYDVKMKEKGDIPEGYSVSREKKERFSLILESASTNQTSMYLCASSRSWGAYNEQFFGPGTRLTVL.

J is TRBJ1-2 and V is TRBV30; TRBD1 is a possible D gene (5 bases). The germline gives CDR1 GTSNPN, CDR2 SVGIG (reference sequence). Trimming removed 3 bases from V and 7 bases from J, with 12 bases in between. This CDR3 contains 12 residues. The CDR3 bases are TGTGCCTGGAGCATTGGGGGGGGTGGCTACACCTTC. Protein sequence: CAWSIGGGGYTF.

This clone was picked up a small number of times. V usage is TRBV6-5 and J usage is TRBJ1-5; D is perhaps TRBD1 (5 bases). The V end was cut by 6 bases, the J end by 3 bases, with 15 bases between. CDR1 and CDR2 (germline): MNHEY, SVGAGI. This CDR3 has 15 amino acids. The CDR3 DNA is TGTGCCAGCAGCCGGCGCTCGGACATCAATCAGCCCCAGCATTTT. Encoded protein: CASSRRSDINQPQHF.

This clone was picked up a small number of times. The rearrangement joins TRBV7-2 to TRBJ2-5, with D possibly called TRBD1 or TRBD2 (5 bases each). Per the germline V gene, CDR1 is SGHTA and CDR2 is FQGNSA. The V end lost 1 base, the J end lost 4 bases, and 13 bases lay between the germline ends. The CDR3 is made up of 15 amino acids. The CDR3 coding sequence is TGTGCCAGCAGCTTAGTGGGACCAAAACTAGAGACCCAGTACTTC. Its protein is CASSLVGPKLETQYF.

The chain recombines TRBV29-1 with TRBJ2-5; D gene ambiguous. Germline V gene data show CDR1 as SQVTM and CDR2 as ANQGSEA. V was trimmed by 4 bases and J by 1 base, leaving 7 bases between them. The CDR3 sequence is 12 residues long. CDR3: CSVGLSQETQYF. In nucleotides, the CDR3 is TGCAGCGTTGGGTTGAGCCAAGAGACCCAGTACTTC.

A single count supports this clone. The chain has TRBV6-5 and TRBJ2-7; D unresolved. V lost 7 bases to trimming and J lost 0 bases, with 13 bases between them. The CDR3 contains 14 residues. The germline CDR1 and CDR2 sequences are MNHEY and SVGAGI. The CDR3 DNA sequence: TGTGCCAGCACCACAGACCGCCGCTCCTACGAGCAGTACTTC. This sequence encodes CASTTDRRSYEQYF.

The V call is TRBV12-3 or TRBV12-4, the J call TRBJ2-7, with 10 bases aligning to TRBD1. V lost 8 bases and J lost 1; bases outside the gene matches: 2. This CDR3 is built from 13 residues. The CDR3 DNA follows: TGTGCCAGCCGGGGACAGGGGTCCTACGAGCAGTACTTC. It translates to CASRGQGSYEQYF.

The chain couples TRBV7-9 to TRBJ1-6, with no clear D. Trimming removed 5 bases at V and 10 bases at J, with 21 bases between. CDR1 is SEHNR and CDR2 is FQNEAQ in the germline V gene (reference sequence). The CDR3 runs 16 residues. CDR3 in DNA: TGTGCCAGCAGCGGGGTTCCACTATCATCGGTCTCACCCCTCCACTTT. Encoded protein: CASSGVPLSSVSPLHF.

The chain recombines TRBV6-1 with TRBJ2-2; 8 nucleotides align to TRBD1. The V and J ends lost 3 bases and 3 bases, in that order; junction bases with no gene match: 3. The CDR3 loop spans 15 amino acids. CDR1 and CDR2 (germline): MNHNS, SASEGT. CDR3 amino acids: CASSDDRGYTGELFF. The CDR3 DNA sequence: TGTGCCAGCAGTGATGACAGGGGTTACACCGGGGAGCTGTTTTTT.

In this sample, this clone turned up a few times. The chain employs TRBV6-5 and TRBJ1-4, with D unclear. Trimming took 6 bases from V and 7 from J, leaving 15 bases between them. In germline, CDR1 is MNHEY, CDR2 SVGAGI. CDR3 length equals 14 residues. The CDR3: CASSITGLGEKLFF. The CDR3 DNA reads as TGTGCCAGCAGCATAACCGGACTCGGTGAAAAACTGTTTTTT.

V is TRBV30 and J is TRBJ1-6, with D maybe TRBD1 (5 bases). The germline V and J ends were trimmed by 5 bases and 10 bases, with 18 bases remaining between them. The CDR3 spans 14 residues. Germline V CDR1 and CDR2: GTSNPN, SVGIG (reference sequence). In DNA form, the CDR3 reads TGTGCCTGGGGCGGCAGGGAGGAATGGTCACCCCTCCACTTT. Translation: CAWGGREEWSPLHF.

V and J are TRBV6-1 and TRBJ2-5; D is undetermined. The CDR3 totals 16 residues. V was trimmed by 3 bases and J by 5 bases, leaving 19 bases between them. The germline V gene has CDR1 MNHNS and CDR2 SASEGT. DNA for the CDR3: TGTGCCAGCAGTGATACCTCGGCTAACAATTTGGAGACCCAGTACTTC. Translating gives CASSDTSANNLETQYF.